This is a list of T cell receptor beta chains from one sample in a study of post-analysis software for immune sequencing data. TCRdb reprocessed the PCR reads with MiXCR, giving one entry per CDR3 protein. The table includes 150,000 to 200,000 distinct CDR3 sequences, 25% to 35% detected once. Sample: blood. The receptors come from a girl aged 10-17 years with multiple sclerosis. Each CDR3 is given with its conserved first and last residue. D genes are given only for firm matches. Not all rows give a size; the values are once, few, many and, for expanded clones, a class.

clone_size,d_call,v_call,j_call,cdr3_aa,cdr3_nt
many,-,TRBV5-1,TRBJ1-2,CASSLDLGANYGYTF,TGCGCCAGCAGCTTGGACCTGGGTGCTAACTATGGCTACACCTTC
many,TRBD2,TRBV27,TRBJ2-7,CASSPRGLRDYEQYF,TGTGCCAGCAGTCCGCGGGGACTACGGGACTACGAGCAGTACTTC
few,TRBD2,TRBV12-3/TRBV12-4,TRBJ2-1,CASSHQGPLTSGRRNEQFF,TGTGCCAGCAGTCACCAGGGGCCCCTGACTAGCGGGAGACGCAATGAGCAGTTCTTC
-,-,TRBV10-3,TRBJ2-3,CAISESEGDTDTQYF,TGTGCCATCAGTGAGTCCGAAGGGGACACAGATACGCAGTATTTT
once,TRBD1,TRBV25-1,TRBJ1-1,CARSETGGRTEAFF,TGTGCCCGCAGTGAGACAGGGGGTCGCACTGAAGCTTTCTTT
many,-,TRBV11-2,TRBJ2-4,CASSTGGIAKNIQYF,TGTGCCAGCAGCACGGGCGGGATAGCCAAAAACATTCAGTACTTC
many,TRBD2,TRBV20-1,TRBJ2-1,CSARTSGPYNEQFF,TGCAGTGCTCGTACTAGCGGGCCTTACAATGAGCAGTTCTTC
-,-,TRBV27,TRBJ1-6,CASSALGAEGSPLHF,TGTGCCAGCAGTGCGCTCGGGGCGGAAGGGTCACCCCTCCACTTT
few,TRBD1,TRBV6-1,TRBJ2-7,CATTLVTGQGLTYEQYF,TGTGCCACTACCTTAGTTACGGGACAGGGGCTGACCTACGAGCAGTACTTC
many,TRBD1,TRBV5-1,TRBJ2-1,CASSLGLLGQAPNEQFF,TGCGCCAGCAGCTTGGGACTTCTGGGACAGGCCCCCAATGAGCAGTTCTTC